The clone carrying this T cell receptor (beta chain) appeared many times. No antigen is known for it. Amplified TCR beta CDR3 regions were obtained using RNA transcripts as template. RT-PCR in the first round used HTBI primers; a second-round multiplex PCR followed. TCRdb reprocessed the multiplex PCR reads with MiXCR, giving one entry per CDR3 protein. This sample carries about 620,000 distinct CDR3 sequences, approximately 22% of them seen once, and the ten largest clones take approximately 7.7%. This sample was taken from a study of Graves' ophthalmopathy and Graves' hyperthyroidism. The ends were cut back, 3 bases at V and 2 bases at J, with 14 bases in the middle. Germline-derived CDR1 and CDR2 are SGHTA and FQGTGA. The CDR3 sequence is 15 residues long. Study-wide points: Forecasting of ophthalmopathy progression by the model achieved roughly 69% sensitivity and roughly 78% specificity. Blood contained most expanded thyroid clonotypes exceeding 0.001 frequency.

Isolation of PBMCs was performed using 7.5 to 10 ml of fresh peripheral blood. The clonotype comes from a young woman with stable Graves' hyperthyroidism. Some clones in this sample may be carry-over from other donors' samples. The rearrangement uses TRBV7-3 and TRBJ2-7, with TRBD2 as a possible D gene (5 bases). Sequenced material: peripheral blood. The CDR3 protein is CASSFSHEEAYEQYF. CDR3 nucleotides: TGTGCCAGCAGCTTCAGCCACGAGGAGGCCTACGAGCAGTACTTC. Together with reference TRBV7-3 and TRBJ2-7, the CDR3 gives the full variable domain: GAGVSQTPSNKVTEKGKYVELRCDPISGHTALYWYRQSLGQGPEFLIYFQGTGAADDSGLPNDRFFAVRPEGSVSTLKIQRTERGDSAVYLCASSFSHEEAYEQYFGPGTRLTVT.